A selection of T cell receptor beta chains follows, all from one sample in a study of Ad26.COV2.S vaccination and SARS-CoV-2 variants. The data were produced by immunoSEQ multiplex PCR, yet TCRdb's version contains in-frame clones alone and is incomplete. The sample lists approximately 340,000 clones, about 90% occurring once. The sample here was peripheral blood, taken after recovery from COVID-19. Receptors were obtained from a human donor who had recovered from COVID-19. Both conserved end residues are part of each CDR3. Fields, in order: D gene, J gene, clone size, V gene, CDR3 DNA, CDR3 protein. The D gene is left open where the match is weak. The size entry is marked missing in some rows and otherwise reads once, few, many or a size class.

D: -
J: TRBJ1-1
size: -
V: TRBV7-3
DNA: TGTGCCAGCAGCTCGACAGCTTCGTCCACTGAAGCTTTCTTT
CDR3: CASSSTASSTEAFF

D: -
J: TRBJ1-6
size: -
V: TRBV13
DNA: TGTGCCAGCAGCTTAATCCAGGAGATAAATTCACCCCTCCACTTT
CDR3: CASSLIQEINSPLHF

D: TRBD1
J: TRBJ1-1
size: -
V: TRBV18
DNA: TGTGCCAGCTCCCTGACCGGAAGGGAGGGGGCCAATGAAGCTTTCTTT
CDR3: CASSLTGREGANEAFF

D: TRBD1
J: TRBJ2-1
size: -
V: TRBV2
DNA: TGTGCCAGCCCGCGCAGGGGGAGCAATGAGCAGTTCTTC
CDR3: CASPRRGSNEQFF

D: TRBD1
J: TRBJ2-7
size: -
V: TRBV6-2/TRBV6-3
DNA: TGTGCCAGCAGCTCTACTAACCGGGACAGGGGTTACGAGCAGTACTTC
CDR3: CASSSTNRDRGYEQYF

D: -
J: TRBJ1-4
size: -
V: TRBV6-4
DNA: TGTGCCAGCAGTGTCCACAGGGAGGTTAATGAAAAACTGTTTTTT
CDR3: CASSVHREVNEKLFF

D: -
J: TRBJ2-7
size: -
V: TRBV7-8
DNA: TGTGCCAGCAGCTTACGAGCAGGATCCTACGAGCAGTACTTC
CDR3: CASSLRAGSYEQYF

D: TRBD1
J: TRBJ1-2
size: few
V: TRBV7-9
DNA: TGTGCCAGCAGCTTCCTCCGGGACAGGAATTTCCCTAACTATGGCTACACCTTC
CDR3: CASSFLRDRNFPNYGYTF

D: -
J: TRBJ2-7
size: -
V: TRBV11-2
DNA: TGTGCCAGCAGCTTTGACAGCTACGAGCAGTACTTC
CDR3: CASSFDSYEQYF

D: -
J: TRBJ1-1
size: -
V: TRBV5-1
DNA: TGCGCCAGCAGCTTGATGCCAGGCTTGAACACTGAAGCTTTCTTT
CDR3: CASSLMPGLNTEAFF

D: -
J: TRBJ2-2
size: -
V: TRBV7-9
DNA: TGTGCCAGCAGCTCACGACGGAAGTGGGGAGCCGGGGAGCTGTTTTTT
CDR3: CASSSRRKWGAGELFF

D: TRBD1
J: TRBJ1-1
size: -
V: TRBV7-2
DNA: TGTGCCAGCAGCTTATTAGACAGGGCTGAAGCTTTCTTT
CDR3: CASSLLDRAEAFF

D: TRBD2
J: TRBJ2-7
size: -
V: TRBV6-1
DNA: TGTGCCAGCAGTGACAGAAAAGGACTAGCGGTTAGGTCCTACGAGCAGTACTTC
CDR3: CASSDRKGLAVRSYEQYF

D: -
J: TRBJ2-2
size: -
V: TRBV29-1
DNA: TGCAGCGTTGAATACGTGGCAGGGGCCGGGGAGCTGTTTTTT
CDR3: CSVEYVAGAGELFF

D: -
J: TRBJ1-2
size: -
V: TRBV11-2
DNA: TGTGCCAGCCGCATAGGGGACAACTATGGCTACACCTTC
CDR3: CASRIGDNYGYTF

D: -
J: TRBJ1-2
size: -
V: TRBV5-6
DNA: TGTGCCAGCAGCCCCCCGGGGGCGGGTAGTGGCTACACCTTC
CDR3: CASSPPGAGSGYTF

D: TRBD1
J: TRBJ2-3
size: -
V: TRBV2
DNA: TGTGCCAGCAGTCTAGACAGGGGAGTAGCAGATACGCAGTATTTT
CDR3: CASSLDRGVADTQYF

D: TRBD1
J: TRBJ2-2
size: -
V: TRBV10-1
DNA: TGCGCCCCATACATCAAAGGGGGACAGGGCAACACCGGGGAGCTGTTTTTT
CDR3: CAPYIKGGQGNTGELFF